This TCR beta chain appears in the sequencing data of a study of T-cell reconstitution after alpha-beta-depleted transplantation in children. The table lists this clonotype with many counts. A library of TCRbeta sequences, prepared with unique molecular identifiers, was generated. TCRdb used MiXCR to reprocess the PCR reads, holding one entry per CDR3 protein. The data show about 400,000 distinct CDR3 sequences, around 21% seen once. Germline CDR1 and CDR2: LGHNA and YSLEER. The CDR3 is 13 residues long. V lost 2 bases and J 7 bases, leaving 11 bases between the germline ends. The rearrangement links TRBV4-3 to TRBJ1-1, with D hard to call. This material consisted of PBMCs from the stem cell graft donor, taken from the stem cell graft. The sequence came from a human donor who donated a stem cell graft to a child with acute myeloid leukemia. CDR3 sequence: CASSQQHANEAFF. CDR3 DNA sequence: TGCGCCAGCAGCCAACAACACGCAAATGAAGCTTTCTTT.